The 11 T cell receptor beta chains below come from one sample, sequenced in a study of shared clonotypes between healthy human individuals. Clones were sequenced by immunoSEQ multiplex PCR, and TCRdb holds only the in-frame ones, with some missing. The table shows around 1,100,000 clones, with roughly 80% occurring only once. Material: memory CD4+ T cells from PBMCs. As to subset: CD45RA-negative fraction. Receptors were obtained from a young man in good health. Some clones in this sample may be carry-over from other donors' samples.

This clone has just a few counts. The chain is built from TRBV2 and TRBJ1-1; the D gene is possibly TRBD1 (5 bases). From germline, CDR1 is SNHLY and CDR2 FYNNEI. This CDR3 spans 13 amino acids. Between the trimmed V and J ends, which lost 6 bases and 4 bases, there was a span of 12 bases. The CDR3 DNA sequence: TGTGCCAGCAGACTCAGGGAGGGCACTGAAGCTTTCTTT. This translates into CASRLREGTEAFF.

V usage is TRBV5-1 and J usage is TRBJ1-1; D gene unclear. The CDR3 length is 14 residues. Germline V gene data show CDR1 as SGHRS and CDR2 as YFSETQ. V lost 1 base, J lost 4 bases, and 11 bases lay in between. The CDR3 reads CASSLIAGSTEAFF. CDR3 nucleotides: TGCGCCAGCAGCTTGATTGCAGGCAGCACTGAAGCTTTCTTT. The full variable domain, completed using reference TRBV5-1 and TRBJ1-1, is KAGVTQTPRYLIKTRGQQVTLSCSPISGHRSVSWYQQTPGQGLQFLFEYFSETQRNKGNFPGRFSGRQFSNSRSEMNVSTLELGDSALYLCASSLIAGSTEAFFGQGTRLTVV.

This chain joins TRBV7-9 and TRBJ1-2; maybe TRBD1 (5 bases). CDR3 length: 12 amino acids. CDR1 is SEHNR and CDR2 is FQNEAQ in the germline V gene (reference sequence). The V gene lost 3 bases and the J gene lost 7 bases, with 9 bases spanning the gap. The CDR3: CASSFEQGGYTF. Written as DNA, the CDR3 is TGTGCCAGCAGCTTCGAGCAGGGTGGCTACACCTTC.

The J gene is TRBJ2-1, the V gene TRBV5-5; D call uncertain. In germline, CDR1 is SGHKS, CDR2 YYEKEE (reference sequence). V was shortened by 1 base and J by 4 bases, with 12 bases between the two germline ends. The CDR3 totals 15 residues. The CDR3 DNA sequence: TGTGCCAGCAGCTTGATGGGTCTACCTTACAATGAGCAGTTCTTC. Protein sequence: CASSLMGLPYNEQFF.

The chain uses TRBV18 and TRBJ1-5; maybe TRBD1 (5 bases). The CDR3 is made up of 16 amino acids. Per germline, CDR1 KGHSH and CDR2 LQKENI. Trimming left V 2 bases short and J 1 base short, with 12 bases between. CDR3 nucleotides: TGTGCCAGCTCACCAGGTAGGAGGGGAAGCAATCAGCCCCAGCATTTT. Translation: CASSPGRRGSNQPQHF.

The chain recombines TRBV5-1 with TRBJ2-5; the D gene is possibly TRBD2 (6 bases). The CDR3 length is 15 residues. Germline V CDR1 and CDR2: SGHRS, YFSETQ. Trimming took off 1 base at V and 3 bases at J, with 13 bases between the two ends. The CDR3 DNA reads as TGCGCCAGCAGCTTGTGGGAGGACGCCGAAGAGACCCAGTACTTC. Protein sequence: CASSLWEDAEETQYF.

The genes are TRBV28 and TRBJ2-2, with D possibly TRBD2 on 6 matching bases. The CDR3 contains 14 residues. The germline CDR1 and CDR2 sequences are MDHEN and SYDVKM. The germline V and J ends were trimmed by 6 bases and 10 bases, with 18 bases remaining between them. The CDR3: CASSSGLLPMELFF. The DNA of the CDR3 is TGTGCCAGCAGCTCGGGACTTCTCCCCATGGAGCTGTTTTTT.

The rearrangement links TRBV25-1 to TRBJ2-3; D gene unclear. Germline CDR1 reads MGHDK; CDR2 reads SYGVNS. V dropped 4 bases and J dropped 2 bases, with 10 bases sitting between them. The CDR3 runs 14 residues. CDR3 sequence: CASSGLGNTDTQYF. Written as DNA, the CDR3 is TGTGCCAGCAGTGGACTGGGCAACACAGATACGCAGTATTTT.

The chain has TRBV19 and TRBJ1-2; D may be TRBD1 (5 bases). The CDR3 is 16 residues long. Germline CDR1 and CDR2: LNHDA and SQIVND (reference sequence). Between the trimmed V and J ends, which lost 5 bases and 3 bases, there was a span of 19 bases. CDR3 loop: CASSPRTGLLDYGYTF. The CDR3 DNA reads TGTGCCAGTAGTCCTCGGACGGGGCTTCTGGACTATGGCTACACCTTC.

This clone turned up a few times. This chain joins TRBV9 and TRBJ2-3; weak D call: TRBD2 (6 bases). The ends were cut back, 3 bases at V and 2 bases at J, with 13 bases in the middle. Looked up from germline, CDR1 is SGDLS and CDR2 is YYNGEE. The CDR3 has 15 residues. CDR3 amino acids: CASSARAGFTDTQYF. Here the CDR3 DNA reads TGTGCCAGCAGCGCGAGGGCGGGATTCACAGATACGCAGTATTTT.

The chain joins TRBV11-2 to TRBJ2-1; D is possibly TRBD2 (6 bases). The CDR3 extends over 17 amino acids. Trimming pared 4 bases from V and 4 bases from J, leaving 20 bases between. The germline CDR1 and CDR2 sequences are SGHAT and FQNNGV. The CDR3 nucleotides are TGTGCCAGCAGCTCGTTTTCGGTAGCGGCGGGGTACAATGAGCAGTTCTTC. Its translation is CASSSFSVAAGYNEQFF. The full variable domain, with the rest looked up from reference TRBV11-2 and TRBJ2-1, is EAGVAQSPRYKIIEKRQSVAFWCNPISGHATLYWYQQILGQGPKLLIQFQNNGVVDDSQLPKDRFSAERLKGVDSTLKIQPAKLEDSAVYLCASSSFSVAAGYNEQFFGPGTRLTVL.